The 2 T cell receptor beta chains below come from one sample, sequenced in a study of blood T cell repertoires in COVID-19 (dated by TCRdb to about 2020). Libraries were made using the immunoSEQ multiplex PCR assay. Not all clones reach the TCRdb copy of this immuneACCESS table, which keeps in-frame sequences only. Checked studies attribute under half of the gap to unresolved V genes and leave the rest unexplained. Recorded for this sample are 180,000 or so clones; more than 65% of them occurred a single time. 8% to 13% of the sample is taken by the ten largest. The sequencing input was PBMCs or T cells enriched from blood (not recorded which). All receptors come from a man over 45 who had recovered from COVID-19.

The chain uses TRBV2 and TRBJ1-5; 9 nucleotides agree with TRBD1. Unmatched junction bases numbered 5, after V lost 4 bases and J lost 4 bases. The CDR3 is 15 amino acids. Germline V gene lookup returns CDR1 SNHLY and CDR2 FYNNEI. As DNA, the CDR3 is TGTGCCAGCAGTGCAACCGGGACAGGGAATCAGCCCCAGCATTTT. Translated: CASSATGTGNQPQHF.

The chain joins TRBV24-1 to TRBJ2-6; 7 bases are a match to TRBD1. The length of the CDR3 is 17 residues. Germline V gene data show CDR1 as KGHDR and CDR2 as SFDVKD. V was clipped by 4 bases and J by 2 bases; unmatched bases: 7. The DNA of the CDR3 is TGTGCCACCAGTGACCCGATACAGGGGACTGGGGCCAACGTCCTGACTTTC. It translates to CATSDPIQGTGANVLTF.